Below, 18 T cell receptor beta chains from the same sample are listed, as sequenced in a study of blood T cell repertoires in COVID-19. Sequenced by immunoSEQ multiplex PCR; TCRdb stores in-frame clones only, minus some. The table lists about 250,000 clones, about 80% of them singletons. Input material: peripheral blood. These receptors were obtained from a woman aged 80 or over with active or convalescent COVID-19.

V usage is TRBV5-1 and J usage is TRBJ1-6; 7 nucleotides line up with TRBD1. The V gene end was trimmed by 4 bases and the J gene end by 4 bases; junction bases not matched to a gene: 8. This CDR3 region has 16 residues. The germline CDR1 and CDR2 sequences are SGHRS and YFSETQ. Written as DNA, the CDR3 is TGCGCCAGCAGCCTAGGGACAGCCCGTTATAATTCACCCCTCCACTTT. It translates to CASSLGTARYNSPLHF. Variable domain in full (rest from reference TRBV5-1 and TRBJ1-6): KAGVTQTPRYLIKTRGQQVTLSCSPISGHRSVSWYQQTPGQGLQFLFEYFSETQRNKGNFPGRFSGRQFSNSRSEMNVSTLELGDSALYLCASSLGTARYNSPLHFGNGTRLTVT.

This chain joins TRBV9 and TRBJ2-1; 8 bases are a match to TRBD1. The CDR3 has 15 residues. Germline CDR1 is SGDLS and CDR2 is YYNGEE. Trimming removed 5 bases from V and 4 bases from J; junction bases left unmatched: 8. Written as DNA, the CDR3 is TGTGCCAGCAGTTTGGGCAGGGGGCTATACAATGAGCAGTTCTTC. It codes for CASSLGRGLYNEQFF.

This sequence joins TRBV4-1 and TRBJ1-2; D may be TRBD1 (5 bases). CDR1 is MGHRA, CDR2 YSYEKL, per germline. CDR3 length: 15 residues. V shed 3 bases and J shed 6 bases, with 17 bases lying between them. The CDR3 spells CASSQFTIGVHGYTF. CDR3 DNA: TGCGCCAGCAGCCAGTTCACCATAGGGGTGCATGGCTACACCTTC.

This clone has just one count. CDR3 protein: CASSQRTVNTEAFF. The CDR3 DNA reads TGCGCCAGCAGCCAACGGACAGTTAACACTGAAGCTTTCTTT. The V and J genes are TRBV4-1 and TRBJ1-1; maybe TRBD1 (6 bases). Germline V lookup: CDR1 MGHRA, CDR2 YSYEKL. Deletions cut 2 bases from V and 2 bases from J, with 9 bases between. The CDR3 has 14 amino acids.

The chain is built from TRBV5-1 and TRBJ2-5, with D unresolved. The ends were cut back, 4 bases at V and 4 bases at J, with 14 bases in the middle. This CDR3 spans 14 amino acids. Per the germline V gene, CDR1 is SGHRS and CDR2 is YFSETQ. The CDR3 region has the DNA TGCGCCAGCAGCCCAGTTCGGGTAGGAGAGACCCAGTACTTC. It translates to CASSPVRVGETQYF.

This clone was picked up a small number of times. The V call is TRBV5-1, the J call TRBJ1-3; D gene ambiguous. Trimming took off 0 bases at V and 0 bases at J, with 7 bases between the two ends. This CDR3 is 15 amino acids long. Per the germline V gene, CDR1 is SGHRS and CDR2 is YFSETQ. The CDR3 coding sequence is TGCGCCAGCAGCTTGGACGGGAACTCTGGAAACACCATATATTTT. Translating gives CASSLDGNSGNTIYF.

CDR3 coding DNA: TGTGCCAGCAGCAAAAAGAAAACAGCTACTGAAGCTTTCTTT. Protein sequence: CASSKKKTATEAFF. The chain is built from TRBV21-1 and TRBJ1-1; no DNA check was done on the table's D call, TRBD1. TRBV21-1 is classified as a pseudogene. This CDR3 comprises 14 residues.

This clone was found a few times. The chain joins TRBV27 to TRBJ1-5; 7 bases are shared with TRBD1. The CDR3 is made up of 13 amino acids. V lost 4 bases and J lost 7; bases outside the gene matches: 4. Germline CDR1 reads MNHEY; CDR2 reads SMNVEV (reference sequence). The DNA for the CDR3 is TGTGCCAGCAGTTCGACAGGGAACCAGCCCCAGCATTTT. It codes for CASSSTGNQPQHF.

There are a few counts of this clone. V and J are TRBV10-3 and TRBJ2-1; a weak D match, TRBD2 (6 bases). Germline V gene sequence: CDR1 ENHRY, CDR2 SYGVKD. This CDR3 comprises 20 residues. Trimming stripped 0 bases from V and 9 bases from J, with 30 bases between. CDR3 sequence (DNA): TGTGCCATCAGTGAGTCGAAGCCTAGCCGGGCGGACTACCTTGATGGTGAGCAGTTCTTC. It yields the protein CAISESKPSRADYLDGEQFF.

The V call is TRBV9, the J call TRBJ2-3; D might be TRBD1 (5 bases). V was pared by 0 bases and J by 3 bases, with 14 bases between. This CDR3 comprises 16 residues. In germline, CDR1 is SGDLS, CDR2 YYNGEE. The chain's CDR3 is CASSVGATPGTDTQYF. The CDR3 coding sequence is TGTGCCAGCAGCGTAGGGGCTACCCCAGGGACAGATACGCAGTATTTT.

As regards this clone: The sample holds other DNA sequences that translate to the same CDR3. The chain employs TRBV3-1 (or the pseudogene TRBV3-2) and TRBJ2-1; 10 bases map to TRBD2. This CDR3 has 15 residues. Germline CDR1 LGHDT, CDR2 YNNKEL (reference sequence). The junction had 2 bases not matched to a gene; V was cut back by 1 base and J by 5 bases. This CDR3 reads CASSQGTSGDNEQFF. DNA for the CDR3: TGTGCCAGCAGCCAAGGGACTAGCGGAGACAATGAGCAGTTCTTC.

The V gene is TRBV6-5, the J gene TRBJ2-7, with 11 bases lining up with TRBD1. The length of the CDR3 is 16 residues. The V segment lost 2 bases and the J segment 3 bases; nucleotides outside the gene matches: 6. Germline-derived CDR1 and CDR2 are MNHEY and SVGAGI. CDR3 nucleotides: TGTGCCAGCAGTTACAGAGGGACAGGGGGTAGCTACGAGCAGTACTTC. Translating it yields CASSYRGTGGSYEQYF.

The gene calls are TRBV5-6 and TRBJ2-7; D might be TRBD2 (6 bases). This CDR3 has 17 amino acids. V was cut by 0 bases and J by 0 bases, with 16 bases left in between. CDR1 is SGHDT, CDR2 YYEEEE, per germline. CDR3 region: CASSLGQPGLHSYEQYF. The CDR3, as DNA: TGTGCCAGCAGCTTGGGGCAACCGGGACTGCACTCCTACGAGCAGTACTTC.

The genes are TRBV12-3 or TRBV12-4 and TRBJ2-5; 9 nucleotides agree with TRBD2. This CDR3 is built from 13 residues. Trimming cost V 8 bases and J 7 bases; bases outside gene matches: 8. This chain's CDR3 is CASSADSGGTQYF. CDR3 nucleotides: TGTGCCAGCTCGGCCGATAGCGGGGGGACCCAGTACTTC.

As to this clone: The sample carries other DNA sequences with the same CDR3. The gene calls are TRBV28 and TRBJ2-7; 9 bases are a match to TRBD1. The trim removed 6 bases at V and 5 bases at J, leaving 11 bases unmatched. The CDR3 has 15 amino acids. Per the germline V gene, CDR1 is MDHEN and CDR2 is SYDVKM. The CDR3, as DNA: TGTGCCAGCAGCGTGGGACAGGGAATTTTCCACGAGCAGTACTTC. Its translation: CASSVGQGIFHEQYF.

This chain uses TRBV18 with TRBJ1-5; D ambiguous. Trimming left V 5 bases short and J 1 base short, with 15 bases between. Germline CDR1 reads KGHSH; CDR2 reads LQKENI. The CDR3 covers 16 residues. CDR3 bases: TGTGCCAGCTCAGCCACAGCGAGGGTAAGCAATCAGCCCCAGCATTTT. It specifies CASSATARVSNQPQHF.

The CDR3 spells CSVEVGTGAPKQYF. The CDR3 DNA sequence: TGCAGCGTTGAAGTCGGGACAGGGGCACCCAAGCAGTACTTC. The gene calls are TRBV29-1 and TRBJ2-7, with 10 nucleotides matching TRBD1. CDR3 size: 14 residues. V gave up 1 base and J gave up 8 bases; unmatched junction bases: 8. The germline CDR1 and CDR2 sequences are SQVTM and ANQGSEA.

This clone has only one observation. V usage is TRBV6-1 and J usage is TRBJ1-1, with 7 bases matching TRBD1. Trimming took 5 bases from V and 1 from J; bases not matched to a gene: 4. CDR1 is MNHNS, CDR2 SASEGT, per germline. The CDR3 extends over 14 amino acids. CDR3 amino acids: CASSSDRANTEAFF. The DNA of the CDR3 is TGTGCCAGCAGTTCAGACAGGGCGAACACTGAAGCTTTCTTT.